There are a few counts of the clone carrying this T cell receptor beta chain. As yet, its antigen is unknown. This sample is part of a study of PD-1 blockade in classical Hodgkin lymphoma. About the research overall: Intravenous nivolumab at 3 mg/kg was given to patients every 2 weeks. Study-wide results and limits: Only CD4+ TCR diversity, not CD8+, had risen significantly by C4D1. Relative to healthy donors, newly diagnosed patients reportedly had lower baseline TCR diversity, which was reported as lower still in relapsed/refractory patients. Patients newly diagnosed and complete responders had comparable baseline diversity.

Clones were read by immunoSEQ multiplex PCR, and TCRdb kept only the in-frame ones, dropping some. The sample lists about 97,000 clones, 80% to 85% seen once, with over 9% in the top ten. Each and every patient relapsed after autologous stem cell transplantation, and patients got differing brentuximab vedotin exposure. The sequencing used peripheral blood mononuclear cells (PBMCs), collected at baseline. This receptor was taken from a human donor with classical Hodgkin lymphoma.

CDR3 coding DNA: TGTGCTAGTGACCTCGACAGGGGTGGTAATGGCTACACCTTC. As protein: CASDLDRGGNGYTF. The gene calls are TRBV12-5 and TRBJ1-2, with TRBD1 matching 8 bases. CDR3 length: 14 amino acids. The germline V gene has CDR1 LGHNT and CDR2 FRNRAP. After removal of 7 bases from V and 6 bases from J, the junction contained 10 bases not matched to a gene.